Below, one T cell receptor beta chain is given with its context. The data were taken from a study of blood T cell repertoires in COVID-19. Clinical history reported by participants formed the basis on which cohorts were assigned. This CDR3 comprises 14 residues. Germline V lookup: CDR1 KGHSH, CDR2 LQKENI. The V end lost 3 bases, the J end lost 4 bases, and 12 bases lay between the germline ends. In the authors' workflow: Amplified reference gene primers provided the basis for estimating nucleated cell counts. This table comes from immunoSEQ multiplex PCR, and its TCRdb copy is limited to in-frame clones, with some not included. V and J calls and clone size come straight from that table; D and trimming were deduced from the DNA. The data show about 430,000 clones, approximately 90% seen once.

Sequenced: PBMCs or T cells enriched from blood (not recorded which). The genes are TRBV18 and TRBJ1-2; maybe TRBD1 (5 bases). The sequence was obtained from a woman aged 18-29 years who had been exposed to COVID-19. CDR3 amino acids: CASSPAGVSYGYTF. CDR3 nucleotides: TGTGCCAGCTCACCTGCGGGGGTGAGCTATGGCTACACCTTC.